The clone carrying this TCR beta chain has ten or more counts. Its cognate antigen is unknown. The data were obtained in a study of CD8+CD57+ T cells in acquired aplastic anemia. Study overall: The average for DNA from sorted CD4+ and CD8+ cells was 3.2 ug. General observations from the study: CD8+ Simpson's diversity showed no significant patient-control difference.

J was trimmed by 0 bases and V by 4 bases; bases with no gene match: 17. Germline CDR1 and CDR2: SGHRS and YFSETQ. The CDR3 is 19 residues long. An expansion of CD8+CD57+ cells by flow cytometry had been shown in patients chosen for sequencing. Patient blood was sampled before any therapy had been received. Genomic DNA acted as the template from which TCR beta VDJ combination and CDR3 sequence profiling were carried out. TCRdb re-called the reads through MiXCR, storing one row per CDR3 protein. The sample shows approximately 160,000 distinct CDR3 sequences, more than 45% of them seen only once. The clonotype originates from a human donor with aplastic anemia. This chain links TRBV5-1 with TRBJ2-3, with 7 positions matching TRBD2. Sequencing was done on a sample of sorted CD4+, CD8+, or CD8+CD57+ T cells (not recorded which) from PBMCs. The CDR3 protein is CASSIGGASGPTSTDTQYF. In DNA form, the CDR3 reads TGCGCCAGCAGCATCGGAGGGGCTAGCGGTCCCACTAGCACAGATACGCAGTATTTT.